Following are 18 T cell receptor beta chains from one sample sequenced in a study of blood T cells in healthy people across ages. A second PCR of 7 to 11 cycles used a sample-barcoded 5' primer and a J-beta primer mix. TCRdb processed the 5' RACE reads anew with MiXCR; each CDR3 protein has one entry. The data show roughly 2 million distinct CDR3 sequences, just under 50% seen once. The specimen sequenced was blood. The receptors originated from a woman aged 35 to 49 in good health.

CDR3 nucleotides: TGTGCCAGCAGTGAAGGGGCCAACACAGATACGCAGTATTTT. Protein: CASSEGANTDTQYF. The chain links TRBV2 to TRBJ2-3, with D uncertain. CDR1 and CDR2 from the germline V gene are SNHLY and FYNNEI. V was pared by 1 base and J by 2 bases, with 7 bases between. This CDR3 has 14 residues.

A few counts support this clonotype. The CDR3 protein is CASALPGWGQETYEQYF. CDR3 DNA sequence: TGTGCCAGCGCCCTTCCCGGCTGGGGACAGGAGACCTACGAGCAGTACTTC. J is TRBJ2-7 and V is TRBV2; 8 nucleotides match TRBD1. The J segment lost 2 bases and the V segment lost 8 bases, leaving 17 bases of the junction unmatched. Germline assignment: CDR1 SNHLY and CDR2 FYNNEI. This CDR3 has 17 residues.

V gene TRBV6-2 or TRBV6-3 combines with J gene TRBJ2-5, with TRBD2 matching 9 bases. The CDR3 spans 12 residues. Per germline, CDR1 MNHEY and CDR2 SVGEGT. CDR3 loop: CASGGHQETQYF. The CDR3 DNA reads TGTGCGAGCGGGGGGCACCAAGAGACCCAGTACTTC.

There are a few counts of this clonotype. This rearrangement joins TRBV9 to TRBJ2-1, with 8 bases identical to TRBD2. This CDR3 region has 15 residues. After removal of 2 bases from V and 9 bases from J, the junction contained 10 bases not matched to a gene. Germline V gives CDR1 SGDLS, CDR2 YYNGEE. Here the CDR3 reads CASSVGTGGHSEQFF. The CDR3 coding sequence is TGTGCCAGCAGCGTCGGGACGGGGGGGCATAGTGAGCAGTTCTTC.

V usage is TRBV4-3 and J usage is TRBJ2-5, with no clear D. The V gene's germline CDR1 is LGHNA and CDR2 YSLEER. The V gene lost 1 base and the J gene lost 5 bases, with 14 bases spanning the gap. The CDR3 runs to 15 residues. For the CDR3, the DNA is TGCGCCAGCAGCCAAGCCTACAACCGGGTGGAGACCCAGTACTTC. Its translation: CASSQAYNRVETQYF.

This clonotype was counted a single time. The CDR3 region is CASSLRGDYQPQHF. The CDR3 DNA is TGTGCCAGCAGTTTGAGAGGGGACTATCAGCCCCAGCATTTT. The gene calls are TRBV27 and TRBJ1-5, with D perhaps TRBD1 (5 bases). The V end was cut by 3 bases, the J end by 5 bases, with 11 bases between. The CDR3 extends over 14 amino acids. The V gene's germline CDR1 is MNHEY and CDR2 SMNVEV (reference sequence).

The chain links TRBV7-2 to TRBJ2-1, with a possible D match to TRBD2 (6 bases). Trimming took off 5 bases at V and 1 base at J, with 15 bases between the two ends. This CDR3 is 16 amino acids long. Germline assignment: CDR1 SGHTA and CDR2 FQGNSA. In nucleotides, the CDR3 is TGTGCCAGCAGCCTAGGTGGAGGGATATCCTACAATGAGCAGTTCTTC. This codes for CASSLGGGISYNEQFF.

This clonotype was seen many times. The genes are TRBV7-2 and TRBJ2-7; 9 bases are a match to TRBD1. The V and J ends lost 8 bases and 4 bases, in that order; junction bases with no gene match: 6. In germline, CDR1 is SGHTA, CDR2 FQGNSA. CDR3 length: 13 residues. CDR3 DNA: TGTGCCAGCGGACAGGGGCCGGGGTACGAGCAGTACTTC. It encodes CASGQGPGYEQYF. Using reference TRBV7-2 and TRBJ2-7 for the parts outside the CDR3, the full variable domain is GAGVSQSPSNKVTEKGKDVELRCDPISGHTALYWYRQSLGQGLEFLIYFQGNSAPDKSGLPSDRFSAERTGGSVSTLTIQRTQQEDSAVYLCASGQGPGYEQYFGPGTRLTVT.

The chain links TRBV28 to TRBJ2-6, with 10 bases that match TRBD1. CDR1 is MDHEN and CDR2 is SYDVKM in the germline V gene. Trimming at V came to 7 bases and at J to 4 bases, leaving 7 bases not matched to a gene. The CDR3 covers 16 residues. The CDR3 DNA reads TGTGCCAGCATAGGGACAGGGGTTGGCGGGGCCAACGTCCTGACTTTC. Residues: CASIGTGVGGANVLTF.

Comments on this clonotype: A read error may account for a junction end that differs from germline. The chain links TRBV9 to TRBJ2-1; TRBD1 aligns across 9 bases. The CDR3 covers 16 residues. Looked up from germline, CDR1 is SGDLS and CDR2 is YYNGEE. Here the CDR3 reads CASGVGAGTGTNEQFF. CDR3 nucleotide sequence: TGTGCCAGCGGCGTAGGGGCGGGGACAGGGACGAATGAGCAGTTCTTC.

The chain couples TRBV4-2 to TRBJ1-2; D gene ambiguous. The V and J ends lost 1 base and 6 bases respectively, with 15 bases between them. The CDR3 contains 15 residues. Germline lookup yields CDR1 LGHNA and CDR2 YNFKEQ. The CDR3 region is CASSQVVKGYDGYTF. In DNA, the CDR3 is TGTGCCAGCAGCCAAGTTGTAAAAGGGTACGATGGCTACACCTTC.

The V and J genes are TRBV7-2 and TRBJ2-5; 8 bases are a match to TRBD2. The germline V gene encodes CDR1 SGHTA and CDR2 FQGNSA. The CDR3 contains 15 residues. With 0 bases clipped from V and 3 bases from J, the junction kept 3 bases outside the gene matches. The CDR3 DNA is TGTGCCAGCAGCTTAGCGGGACTAGGGAAAGAGACCCAGTACTTC. Encoded protein: CASSLAGLGKETQYF.

About this clonotype itself: Germline is not matched at one junction end, which may reflect a read error. This chain links TRBV4-1 with TRBJ2-1; D is undetermined. The germline V gene encodes CDR1 MGHRA and CDR2 YSYEKL. The CDR3 is 14 amino acids. DNA of the CDR3: TGCGTCAGCAGCCAAGATCTGGTGGGCAATGAGCAGTTCTTC. It yields the protein CVSSQDLVGNEQFF.

This clonotype was observed a few times. This chain links TRBV20-1 with TRBJ2-5; D possibly corresponds to TRBD2 (7 bases). This CDR3 comprises 15 residues. V lost 6 bases and J 1 base, leaving 18 bases between the germline ends. Germline V gives CDR1 DFQATT, CDR2 SNEGSKA (reference sequence). The chain's CDR3 is CSAHEGGATQETQYF. Written as DNA, the CDR3 is TGCAGTGCCCACGAAGGGGGGGCGACCCAAGAGACCCAGTACTTC.

This clonotype was counted between two and nine times. CDR3 protein: CASSIALRQGLYNEQFF. Here the CDR3 DNA reads TGTGCCAGTAGTATAGCCCTCAGACAGGGATTGTACAATGAGCAGTTCTTC. The chain employs TRBV19 and TRBJ2-1, with 7 bases fitting TRBD1. The germline CDR1 and CDR2 sequences are LNHDA and SQIVND (reference sequence). This CDR3 region has 17 residues. The J segment lost 4 bases and the V segment lost 1 base, leaving 10 bases of the junction unmatched.

This sequence joins TRBV29-1 and TRBJ1-4; D may be TRBD1 (6 bases). The CDR3 has 11 residues. Trimming left V 3 bases short and J 14 bases short, with 13 bases between. Germline V lookup: CDR1 SQVTM, CDR2 ANQGSEA. In DNA form, the CDR3 reads TGCAGCGTTGAGGGGAGTCAGGGGCTGTTTTTT. Encoded protein: CSVEGSQGLFF.

The chain links TRBV5-1 to TRBJ2-6, with D hard to call. V gave up 1 base and J gave up 0 bases, with 11 bases separating them. From germline, CDR1 is SGHRS and CDR2 YFSETQ. This CDR3 region has 17 residues. Here the CDR3 reads CASSLLNENSGANVLTF. CDR3 DNA sequence: TGCGCCAGCAGCTTGTTAAACGAAAACTCTGGGGCCAACGTCCTGACTTTC.

This chain joins TRBV9 and TRBJ2-5; perhaps TRBD2 as D (6 bases). Germline V gene lookup returns CDR1 SGDLS and CDR2 YYNGEE. With 0 bases removed from V and 4 bases from J, the gap between germline ends came to 10 bases. The CDR3 covers 14 residues. This CDR3 reads CASSVAAGAETQYF. The CDR3 nucleotides are TGTGCCAGCAGCGTAGCAGCGGGCGCAGAGACCCAGTACTTC.